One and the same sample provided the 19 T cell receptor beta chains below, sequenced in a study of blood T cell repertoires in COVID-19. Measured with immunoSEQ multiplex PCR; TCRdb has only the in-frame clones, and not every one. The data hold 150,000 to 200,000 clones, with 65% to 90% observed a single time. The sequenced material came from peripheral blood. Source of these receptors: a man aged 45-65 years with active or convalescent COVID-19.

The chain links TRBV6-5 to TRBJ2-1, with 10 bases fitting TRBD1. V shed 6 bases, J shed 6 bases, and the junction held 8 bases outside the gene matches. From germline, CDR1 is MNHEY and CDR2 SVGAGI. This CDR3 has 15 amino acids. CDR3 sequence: CASRPGTGAGNEQFF. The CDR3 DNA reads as TGTGCCAGCAGACCTGGGACAGGGGCGGGCAATGAGCAGTTCTTC.

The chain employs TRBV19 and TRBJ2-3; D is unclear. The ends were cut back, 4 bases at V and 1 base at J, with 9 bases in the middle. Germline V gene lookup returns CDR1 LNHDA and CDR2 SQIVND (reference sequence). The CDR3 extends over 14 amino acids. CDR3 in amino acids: CASSRADGTDTQYF. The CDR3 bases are TGTGCCAGTAGTAGGGCAGATGGCACAGATACGCAGTATTTT.

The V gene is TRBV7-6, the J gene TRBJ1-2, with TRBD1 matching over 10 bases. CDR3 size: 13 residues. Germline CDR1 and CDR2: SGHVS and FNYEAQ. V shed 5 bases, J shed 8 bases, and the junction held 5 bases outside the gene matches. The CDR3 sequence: CASSQTGGGGYTF. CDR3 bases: TGTGCCAGCAGCCAGACAGGGGGCGGCGGCTACACCTTC. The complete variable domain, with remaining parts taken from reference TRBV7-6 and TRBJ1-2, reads GAGVSQSPRYKVTKRGQDVALRCDPISGHVSLYWYRQALGQGPEFLTYFNYEAQQDKSGLPNDRFSAERPEGSISTLTIQRTEQRDSAMYRCASSQTGGGGYTFGSGTRLTVV.

The CDR3 reads CASSVRFGASSYNEQFF. The CDR3 coding sequence is TGTGCCAGCAGCGTACGGTTTGGGGCAAGCTCCTACAATGAGCAGTTCTTC. J is TRBJ2-1 and V is TRBV9; TRBD1 might be the D (5 bases). The CDR3 sequence is 17 residues long. The germline V and J ends were trimmed by 1 base and 0 bases, with 14 bases remaining between them. The V gene's germline CDR1 is SGDLS and CDR2 YYNGEE.

The CDR3 region has the DNA TGTGCCAGTAGTACCGGGACAGGGGCGGCTTACGAGCAGTACTTC. Translation gives CASSTGTGAAYEQYF. This rearrangement joins TRBV19 to TRBJ2-7; 10 positions match TRBD1. With V trimmed by 4 bases and J by 4 bases, 7 bases remained unmatched. This CDR3 has 15 amino acids. Germline CDR1 reads LNHDA; CDR2 reads SQIVND (reference sequence).

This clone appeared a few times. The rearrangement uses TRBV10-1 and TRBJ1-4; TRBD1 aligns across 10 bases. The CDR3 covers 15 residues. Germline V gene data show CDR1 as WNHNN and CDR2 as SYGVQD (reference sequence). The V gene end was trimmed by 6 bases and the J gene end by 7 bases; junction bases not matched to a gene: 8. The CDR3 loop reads CASSDPGQGSEKLFF. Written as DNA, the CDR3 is TGCGCCAGCAGCGACCCGGGACAGGGGAGTGAAAAACTGTTTTTT.

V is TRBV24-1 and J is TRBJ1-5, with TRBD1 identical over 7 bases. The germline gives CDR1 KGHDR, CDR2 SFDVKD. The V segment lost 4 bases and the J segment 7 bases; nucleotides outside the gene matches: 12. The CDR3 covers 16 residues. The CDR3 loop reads CATSDHGTVSGQPQHF. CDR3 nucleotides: TGTGCCACCAGTGACCATGGGACAGTCTCCGGACAGCCCCAGCATTTT.

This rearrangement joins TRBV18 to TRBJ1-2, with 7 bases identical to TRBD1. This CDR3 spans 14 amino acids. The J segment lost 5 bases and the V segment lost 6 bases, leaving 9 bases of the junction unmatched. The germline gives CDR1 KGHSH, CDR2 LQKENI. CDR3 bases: TGTGCCAGCTCCCACGACGCAGGGGGTTATGGCTACACCTTC. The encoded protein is CASSHDAGGYGYTF.

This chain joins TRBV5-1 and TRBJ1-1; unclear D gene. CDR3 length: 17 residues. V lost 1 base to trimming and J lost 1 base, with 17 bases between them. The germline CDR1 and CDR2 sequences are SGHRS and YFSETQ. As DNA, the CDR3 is TGCGCCAGCAGCTTGCTGACTGGATTACTGGGGAACACTGAAGCTTTCTTT. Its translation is CASSLLTGLLGNTEAFF.

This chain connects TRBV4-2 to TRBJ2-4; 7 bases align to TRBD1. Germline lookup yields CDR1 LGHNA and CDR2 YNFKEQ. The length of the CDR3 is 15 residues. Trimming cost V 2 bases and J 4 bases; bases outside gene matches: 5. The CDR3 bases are TGTGCCAGCAGCCAAACCGGGACAGCTAAAAACATTCAGTACTTC. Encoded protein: CASSQTGTAKNIQYF.

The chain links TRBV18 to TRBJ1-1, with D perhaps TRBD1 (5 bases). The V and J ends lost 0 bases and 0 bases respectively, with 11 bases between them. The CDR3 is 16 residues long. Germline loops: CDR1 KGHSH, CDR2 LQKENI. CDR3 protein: CASSPPPTGMNTEAFF. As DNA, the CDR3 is TGTGCCAGCTCACCACCCCCTACAGGAATGAACACTGAAGCTTTCTTT.

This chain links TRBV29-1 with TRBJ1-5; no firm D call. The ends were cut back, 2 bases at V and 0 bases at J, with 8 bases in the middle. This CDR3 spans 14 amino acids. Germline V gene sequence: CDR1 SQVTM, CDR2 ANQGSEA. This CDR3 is CSVEFGNSNQPQHF. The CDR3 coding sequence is TGCAGCGTTGAATTTGGCAATAGCAATCAGCCCCAGCATTTT. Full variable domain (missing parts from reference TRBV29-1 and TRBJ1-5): SAVISQKPSRDICQRGTSLTIQCQVDSQVTMMFWYRQQPGQSLTLIATANQGSEATYESGFVIDKFPISRPNLTFSTLTVSNMSPEDSSIYLCSVEFGNSNQPQHFGDGTRLSIL.

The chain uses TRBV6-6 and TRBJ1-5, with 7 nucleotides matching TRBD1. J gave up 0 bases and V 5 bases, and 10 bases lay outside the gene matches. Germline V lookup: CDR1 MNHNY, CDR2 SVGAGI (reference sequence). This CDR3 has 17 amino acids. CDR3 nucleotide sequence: TGTGCCAGCAGTCCTAGACCGGGACAGTATAGCAATCAGCCCCAGCATTTT. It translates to CASSPRPGQYSNQPQHF.

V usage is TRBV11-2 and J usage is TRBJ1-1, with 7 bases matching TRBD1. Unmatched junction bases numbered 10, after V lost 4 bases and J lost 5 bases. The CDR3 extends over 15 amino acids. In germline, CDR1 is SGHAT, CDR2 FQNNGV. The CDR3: CASSSIRQGWTEAFF. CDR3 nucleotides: TGTGCCAGCAGCTCCATCCGACAGGGATGGACTGAAGCTTTCTTT.

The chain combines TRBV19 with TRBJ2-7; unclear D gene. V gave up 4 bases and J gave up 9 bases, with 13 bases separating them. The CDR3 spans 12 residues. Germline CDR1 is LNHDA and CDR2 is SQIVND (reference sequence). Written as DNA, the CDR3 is TGTGCCAGTAGTAATGGGCCGGCCGGGCAGTACTTC. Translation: CASSNGPAGQYF.

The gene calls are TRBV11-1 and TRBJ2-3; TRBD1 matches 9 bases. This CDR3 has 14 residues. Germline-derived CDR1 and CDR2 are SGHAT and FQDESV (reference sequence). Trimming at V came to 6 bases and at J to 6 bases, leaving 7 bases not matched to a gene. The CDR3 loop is CASRQTGGMDTQYF. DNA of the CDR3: TGTGCCAGCAGACAAACAGGGGGCATGGATACGCAGTATTTT. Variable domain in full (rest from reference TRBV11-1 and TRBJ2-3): EAEVAQSPRYKITEKSQAVAFWCDPISGHATLYWYRQILGQGPELLVQFQDESVVDDSQLPKDRFSAERLKGVDSTLKIQPAELGDSAMYLCASRQTGGMDTQYFGPGTRLTVL.

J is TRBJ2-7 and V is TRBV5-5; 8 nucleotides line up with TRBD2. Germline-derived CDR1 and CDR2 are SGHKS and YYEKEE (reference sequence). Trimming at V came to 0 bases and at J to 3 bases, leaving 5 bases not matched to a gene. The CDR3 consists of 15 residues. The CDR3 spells CASSLESGSVYEQYF. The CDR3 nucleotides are TGTGCCAGCAGCTTGGAGAGCGGGAGTGTCTACGAGCAGTACTTC.

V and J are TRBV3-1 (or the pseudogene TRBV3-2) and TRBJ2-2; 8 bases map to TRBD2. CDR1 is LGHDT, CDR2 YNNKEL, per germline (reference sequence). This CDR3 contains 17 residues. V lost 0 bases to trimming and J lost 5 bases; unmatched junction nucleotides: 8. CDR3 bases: TGTGCCAGCAGCCAAGAGGAGACTAGCGCATCTACCGGGGAGCTGTTTTTT. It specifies CASSQEETSASTGELFF.

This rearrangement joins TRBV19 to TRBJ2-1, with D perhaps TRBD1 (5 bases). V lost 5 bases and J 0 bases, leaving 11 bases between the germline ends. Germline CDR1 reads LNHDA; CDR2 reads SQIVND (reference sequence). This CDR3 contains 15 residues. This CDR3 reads CASSATGSSYNEQFF. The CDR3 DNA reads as TGTGCCAGTAGTGCCACAGGTAGCTCCTACAATGAGCAGTTCTTC.